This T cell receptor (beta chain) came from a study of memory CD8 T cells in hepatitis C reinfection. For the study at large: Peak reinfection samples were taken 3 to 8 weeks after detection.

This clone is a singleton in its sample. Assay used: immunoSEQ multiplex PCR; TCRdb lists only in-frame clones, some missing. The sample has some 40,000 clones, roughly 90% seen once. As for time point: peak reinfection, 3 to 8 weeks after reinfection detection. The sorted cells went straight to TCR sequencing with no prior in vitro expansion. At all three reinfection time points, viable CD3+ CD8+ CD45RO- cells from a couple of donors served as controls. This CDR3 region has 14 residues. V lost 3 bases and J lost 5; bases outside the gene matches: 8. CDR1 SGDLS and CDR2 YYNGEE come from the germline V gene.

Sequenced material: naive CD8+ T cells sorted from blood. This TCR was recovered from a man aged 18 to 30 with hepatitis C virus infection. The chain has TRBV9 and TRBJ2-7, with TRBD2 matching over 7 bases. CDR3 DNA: TGTGCCAGCAGCGGAGGACTAGACTTCCACGAGCAGTACTTC. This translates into CASSGGLDFHEQYF.